This TCR beta chain was captured in a study of PD-1 blockade in classical Hodgkin lymphoma. Study details: A 3 mg/kg intravenous dose of nivolumab was received by patients every 2 weeks.

In every patient, relapse followed autologous stem cell transplantation, while exposure to brentuximab vedotin differed. General study results and limits: Researchers reported that CD4+ TCR diversity, though not CD8+, rose significantly by C4D1. Complete responders had baseline diversity similar to newly diagnosed patients. Those starting nivolumab under 1 year post-ASCT were excluded.

The CDR3 runs 15 residues. From germline, CDR1 is SGDLS and CDR2 YYNGEE. V trimming: 0 bases; J trimming: 4 bases; junction bases outside the gene matches: 3. TCRdb's copy holds only in-frame clones and misses some; the assay was immunoSEQ multiplex PCR. The table records approximately 58,000 clones, under 95% of them present only once. Comments on this clone: The antigen remains undetermined.

The source is a human donor with classical Hodgkin lymphoma. The gene calls are TRBV9 and TRBJ2-1; 8 bases fit TRBD2. Sample: peripheral blood mononuclear cells (PBMCs), taken before the second cycle of nivolumab. The CDR3 is CASSVGAGGYNEQFF. CDR3 sequence (DNA): TGTGCCAGCAGCGTAGGCGCGGGAGGATACAATGAGCAGTTCTTC.